Below are 8 T cell receptor beta chains sequenced from a single sample in a study of a mutant IDH1 vaccine in newly diagnosed glioma. Indicated time point: week 47, end of study. Every vaccination contained 300 ug of the mutant IDH1 20-mer peptide and was paired with topical imiquimod. Their antigens are not known. Method: immunoSEQ multiplex PCR; TCRdb's copy keeps in-frame clones and lacks some. The data show tens of thousands of clones, approximately 80% seen once. The source material was PBMCs, sampled from a glioma patient whose treatment included an IDH1 peptide vaccine. The receptors stem from a man aged 40-55 years with glioma.

J is TRBJ2-1 and V is TRBV28; D unresolved. This CDR3 comprises 12 residues. Trimming removed 2 bases from V and 9 bases from J, with 8 bases in between. Germline V CDR1 and CDR2: MDHEN, SYDVKM. CDR3 protein: CASSLVSGEQFF. As DNA, the CDR3 is TGTGCCAGCAGTTTAGTTTCGGGTGAGCAGTTCTTC.

V usage is TRBV13 and J usage is TRBJ1-1, with 7 positions matching TRBD1. The CDR3 totals 15 residues. Germline V gene data show CDR1 as PRHDT and CDR2 as FYEKMQ (reference sequence). V dropped 2 bases and J dropped 0; count of bases not matched to a gene: 3. The CDR3 protein is CASSLSQGVNTEAFF. The CDR3 DNA reads TGTGCCAGCAGCTTATCCCAGGGGGTGAACACTGAAGCTTTCTTT.

The chain links TRBV5-1 to TRBJ2-1, with 8 nucleotides matching TRBD1. With V trimmed by 4 bases and J by 8 bases, 2 bases remained unmatched. This CDR3 contains 12 residues. Germline V CDR1 and CDR2: SGHRS, YFSETQ. CDR3 nucleotide sequence: TGCGCCAGCAGCATGACAGGGGATGAGCAGTTCTTC. This translates into CASSMTGDEQFF.

This chain joins TRBV7-2 and TRBJ2-4; the D is unclear. The V gene's germline CDR1 is SGHTA and CDR2 FQGNSA. The length of the CDR3 is 14 residues. Trimming took 1 base from V and 5 from J, leaving 9 bases between them. This chain's CDR3 is CASSLEYRENIQYF. DNA for the CDR3: TGTGCCAGCAGCTTAGAGTATAGAGAAAACATTCAGTACTTC.

CDR3 sequence reads: CSVVTGSYEQYF. Written as DNA, the CDR3 is TGCAGCGTGGTGACAGGCTCCTACGAGCAGTACTTC. The rearrangement uses TRBV29-1 and TRBJ2-7; a weak D match, TRBD1 (6 bases). Trimming took 6 bases from V and 0 from J, leaving 9 bases between them. The CDR3 is 12 amino acids. Germline V gene data show CDR1 as SQVTM and CDR2 as ANQGSEA.

The chain has TRBV7-2 and TRBJ2-1; maybe TRBD1 (6 bases). With 5 bases removed from V and 15 bases from J, the gap between germline ends came to 17 bases. Germline CDR1 is SGHTA and CDR2 is FQGNSA. The CDR3 is 12 residues long. The CDR3 loop is CASSHKPGQPFF. CDR3 bases: TGTGCCAGCAGCCATAAGCCGGGACAACCGTTCTTC. The whole variable domain, filled in from reference TRBV7-2 and TRBJ2-1, reads GAGVSQSPSNKVTEKGKDVELRCDPISGHTALYWYRQSLGQGLEFLIYFQGNSAPDKSGLPSDRFSAERTGGSVSTLTIQRTQQEDSAVYLCASSHKPGQPFFGPGTRLTVL.

This rearrangement joins TRBV27 to TRBJ1-2; TRBD1 might be the D (5 bases). Germline CDR1 and CDR2: MNHEY and SMNVEV (reference sequence). The CDR3 spans 13 residues. The V gene lost 5 bases and the J gene lost 4 bases, with 11 bases spanning the gap. CDR3 loop: CASSIAGGYGYTF. CDR3 DNA sequence: TGTGCCAGCAGTATAGCTGGGGGCTATGGCTACACCTTC.

V and J are TRBV19 and TRBJ1-1; D is undetermined. The CDR3 runs to 12 residues. From germline, CDR1 is LNHDA and CDR2 SQIVND (reference sequence). V lost 6 bases and J 0 bases, leaving 5 bases between the germline ends. For the CDR3, the DNA is TGTGCCAGTAGGGTCATGAACACTGAAGCTTTCTTT. Translating gives CASRVMNTEAFF.